Presented here are 5 T cell receptor beta chains from one specimen sequenced in a study of early T cells in non-severe SARS-CoV-2 infection. TCRdb independently ran MiXCR on the 5' RACE reads; one entry per CDR3 protein. The profile shows about 52,000 distinct CDR3 sequences, 11% of them singletons. The sample consisted of whole blood. The receptor source for this set is an adult who was a healthcare worker with PCR-confirmed SARS-CoV-2 infection or an uninfected control (not recorded which).

This clonotype appeared a few times. The chain joins TRBV28 to TRBJ2-4; TRBD1 aligns across 8 bases. J lost 1 base, V lost 5 bases, and 1 base had no gene match. Germline values: CDR1 MDHEN, CDR2 SYDVKM. The CDR3 sequence is 14 residues long. This CDR3 reads CASSRQGAKNIQYF. DNA of the CDR3: TGTGCCAGCAGTCGACAGGGGGCCAAAAACATTCAGTACTTC.

The sample holds a few counts of this clonotype. The chain joins TRBV7-9 to TRBJ2-1; D is uncertain. The CDR3 extends over 14 amino acids. Germline V CDR1 and CDR2: SEHNR, FQNEAQ (reference sequence). V was trimmed by 1 base and J by 4 bases, leaving 8 bases between them. The CDR3 nucleotides are TGTGCCAGCAGCTTAGTCCTTCTATACAATGAGCAGTTCTTC. Translated, it gives CASSLVLLYNEQFF.

This clonotype was observed many times. J is TRBJ2-3 and V is TRBV5-1, with 10 bases fitting TRBD2. The CDR3 is 15 amino acids. V lost 7 bases to trimming and J lost 0 bases; unmatched junction nucleotides: 5. Germline CDR1 and CDR2: SGHRS and YFSETQ. CDR3 coding DNA: TGCGCCAGCGTGACTAGCGGGCGTAGCACAGATACGCAGTATTTT. Its translation: CASVTSGRSTDTQYF. Full variable domain (rest looked up from reference TRBV5-1 and TRBJ2-3): KAGVTQTPRYLIKTRGQQVTLSCSPISGHRSVSWYQQTPGQGLQFLFEYFSETQRNKGNFPGRFSGRQFSNSRSEMNVSTLELGDSALYLCASVTSGRSTDTQYFGPGTRLTVL.

V and J are TRBV5-1 and TRBJ2-2; no firm D call. V was pared by 0 bases and J by 3 bases, with 9 bases between. Per germline, CDR1 SGHRS and CDR2 YFSETQ. CDR3 size: 15 residues. The CDR3 DNA reads TGCGCCAGCAGCTTGGAGAGGCCCTACACCGGGGAGCTGTTTTTT. Its protein is CASSLERPYTGELFF.

The V call is TRBV10-3, the J call TRBJ2-6, with D possibly matching TRBD1 (6 bases). Germline loops: CDR1 ENHRY, CDR2 SYGVKD. The CDR3 runs 16 residues. V lost 9 bases and J 0 bases, leaving 15 bases between the germline ends. The CDR3: CAIGQSSSSGANVLTF. CDR3 in DNA: TGTGCCATTGGACAGTCTTCAAGCTCTGGGGCCAACGTCCTGACTTTC.